These T cell receptor beta chains were read from a single sample in a study of shared clonotypes between healthy human individuals. Data came from immunoSEQ multiplex PCR; TCRdb stores just in-frame clones and leaves some out. The sample yields 2 million to 2.5 million clones, 93% seen once. Source material: naive CD4+ T cells from PBMCs. These receptors were obtained from a young man in good health. Some clones in this sample may be carry-over from other donors' samples. Each CDR3 is given with its conserved first and last residue. D genes are given only for firm matches. The listing skips clone size in some rows; elsewhere it reads once, few, many or a size class.

j_call: TRBJ1-1; v_call: TRBV5-1; clone_size: -; d_call: -; cdr3_nt: TGCGCCAGCAGCTTGGACAACATCGTGGCTGAAGCTTTCTTT; cdr3_aa: CASSLDNIVAEAFF
j_call: TRBJ1-2; v_call: TRBV5-1; clone_size: -; d_call: -; cdr3_nt: TGCGCCAGCAGCAAGGACACGTATGGCTACACCTTC; cdr3_aa: CASSKDTYGYTF
j_call: TRBJ2-1; v_call: TRBV5-1; clone_size: -; d_call: TRBD2; cdr3_nt: TGCGCCAGCAGCTTGGAGGCAGCGGGAGGGTACAATGAGCAGTTCTTC; cdr3_aa: CASSLEAAGGYNEQFF
j_call: TRBJ1-1; v_call: TRBV15; clone_size: -; d_call: TRBD1; cdr3_nt: TGTGCCACCAGCGGGGGACAGGGGGCTGAAGCTTTCTTT; cdr3_aa: CATSGGQGAEAFF
j_call: TRBJ1-3; v_call: TRBV7-6; clone_size: -; d_call: -; cdr3_nt: TGTGCCAGCAGCTTAGGGGTGTCAGCCAGGCTTGGAAACACCATATATTTT; cdr3_aa: CASSLGVSARLGNTIYF
j_call: TRBJ1-1; v_call: TRBV28; clone_size: -; d_call: -; cdr3_nt: TGTGCCAGCAGTTTAGTGGGGGAACAGCAGAACACTGAAGCTTTCTTT; cdr3_aa: CASSLVGEQQNTEAFF
j_call: TRBJ2-1; v_call: TRBV27; clone_size: -; d_call: TRBD1; cdr3_nt: TGTGCCAGCAGCAGACAGGGACCCTACAATGAGCAGTTCTTC; cdr3_aa: CASSRQGPYNEQFF
j_call: TRBJ1-1; v_call: TRBV25-1; clone_size: -; d_call: -; cdr3_nt: TGTGCCAGCAGCGTAATCCCTGGGCCGGCAACTGAAGCTTTCTTT; cdr3_aa: CASSVIPGPATEAFF
j_call: TRBJ2-1; v_call: TRBV7-2; clone_size: once; d_call: TRBD2; cdr3_nt: TGTGCCAGCAGCGCGGGGACTAGCGGGATAAATGAGCAGTTCTTC; cdr3_aa: CASSAGTSGINEQFF
j_call: TRBJ1-1; v_call: TRBV4-2; clone_size: few; d_call: -; cdr3_nt: TGTGCCAGCAGCCAACGAGAGAACACTGAAGCTTTCTTT; cdr3_aa: CASSQRENTEAFF
j_call: TRBJ1-2; v_call: TRBV6-1; clone_size: -; d_call: -; cdr3_nt: TGTGCCAGCAGTGAATGGGGGCAGGCCTTTGCTAACTATGGCTACACCTTC; cdr3_aa: CASSEWGQAFANYGYTF
j_call: TRBJ1-4; v_call: TRBV5-4; clone_size: -; d_call: -; cdr3_nt: TGTGCCAGCAGCTTCGGCGGCCCGAATGAAAAACTGTTTTTT; cdr3_aa: CASSFGGPNEKLFF
j_call: TRBJ2-1; v_call: TRBV11-1; clone_size: -; d_call: -; cdr3_nt: TGTGCCAGCAGCTTAGAAGGTGGGCGCAATGAGCAGTTCTTC; cdr3_aa: CASSLEGGRNEQFF
j_call: TRBJ2-5; v_call: TRBV28; clone_size: -; d_call: TRBD1; cdr3_nt: TGTGCCAGCAGTCAAGAAATCGGACAGGGTTATTTCCAAGAGACCCAGTACTTC; cdr3_aa: CASSQEIGQGYFQETQYF
j_call: TRBJ2-7; v_call: TRBV5-1; clone_size: -; d_call: -; cdr3_nt: TGCGCCAGCAGCCCCACGGCAGGAGTCTCCTACGAGCAGTACTTC; cdr3_aa: CASSPTAGVSYEQYF
j_call: TRBJ2-1; v_call: TRBV11-3; clone_size: once; d_call: -; cdr3_nt: TGTGCCAGCAGCTTAGCGAAAGGGGTCGGGTCCTACAATGAGCAGTTCTTC; cdr3_aa: CASSLAKGVGSYNEQFF
j_call: TRBJ2-7; v_call: TRBV19; clone_size: -; d_call: TRBD1; cdr3_nt: TGTGCCAGTAGAGAAGGCCCGGGACAGACCGGCTCCTACGAGCAGTACTTC; cdr3_aa: CASREGPGQTGSYEQYF
j_call: TRBJ1-2; v_call: TRBV6-5; clone_size: -; d_call: -; cdr3_nt: TGTGCCAGCAGTTACTCGTACGGCAGGGGAAACTATGGCTACACCTTC; cdr3_aa: CASSYSYGRGNYGYTF
j_call: TRBJ1-4; v_call: TRBV2; clone_size: -; d_call: -; cdr3_nt: TGTGCCAGCAGGTCGTACGGGGTCAGGGAAAAACTGTTTTTT; cdr3_aa: CASRSYGVREKLFF
j_call: TRBJ2-7; v_call: TRBV28; clone_size: -; d_call: TRBD2; cdr3_nt: TGTGCCAGCAGTTTGGCGGGAGGGCCAAGGGAGCAGTACTTC; cdr3_aa: CASSLAGGPREQYF
j_call: TRBJ1-2; v_call: TRBV27; clone_size: -; d_call: -; cdr3_nt: TGTGCCAGCAGTCCAAAGGACGGATCACCGCCCTATGGCTACACCTTC; cdr3_aa: CASSPKDGSPPYGYTF
j_call: TRBJ2-4; v_call: TRBV28; clone_size: -; d_call: TRBD2; cdr3_nt: TGTGCCAGCAGTTCCGCCACTAGCGGTGTGGACATTCAGTACTTC; cdr3_aa: CASSSATSGVDIQYF